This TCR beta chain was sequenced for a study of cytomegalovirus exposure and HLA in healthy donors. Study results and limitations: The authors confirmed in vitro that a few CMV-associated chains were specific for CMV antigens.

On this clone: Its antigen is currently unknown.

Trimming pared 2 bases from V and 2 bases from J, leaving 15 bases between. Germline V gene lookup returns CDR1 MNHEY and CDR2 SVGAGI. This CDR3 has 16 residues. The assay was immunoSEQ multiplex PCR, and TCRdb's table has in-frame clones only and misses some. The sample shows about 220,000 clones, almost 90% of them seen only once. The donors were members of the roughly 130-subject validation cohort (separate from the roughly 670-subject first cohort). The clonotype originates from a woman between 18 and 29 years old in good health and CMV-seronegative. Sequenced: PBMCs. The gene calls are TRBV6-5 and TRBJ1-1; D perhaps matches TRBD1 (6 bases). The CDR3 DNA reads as TGTGCCAGCAGTTACGACAGGTACAGGGTAAACACTGAAGCTTTCTTT. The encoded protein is CASSYDRYRVNTEAFF.